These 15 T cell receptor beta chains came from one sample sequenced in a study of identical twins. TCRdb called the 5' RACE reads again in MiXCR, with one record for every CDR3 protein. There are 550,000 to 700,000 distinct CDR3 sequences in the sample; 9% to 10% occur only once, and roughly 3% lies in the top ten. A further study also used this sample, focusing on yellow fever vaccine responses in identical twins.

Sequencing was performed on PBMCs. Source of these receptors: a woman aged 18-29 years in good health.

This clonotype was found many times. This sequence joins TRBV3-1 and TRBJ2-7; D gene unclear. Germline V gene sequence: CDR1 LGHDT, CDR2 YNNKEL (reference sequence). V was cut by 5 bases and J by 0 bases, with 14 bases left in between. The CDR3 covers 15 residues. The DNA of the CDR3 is TGTGCCAGCAGCAATGTAGTCCGCAGCTCCTACGAGCAGTACTTC. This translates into CASSNVVRSSYEQYF.

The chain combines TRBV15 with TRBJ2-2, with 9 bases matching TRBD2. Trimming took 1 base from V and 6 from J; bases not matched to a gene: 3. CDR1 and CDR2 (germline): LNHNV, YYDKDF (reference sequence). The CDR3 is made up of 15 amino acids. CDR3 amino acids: CATSRGAGGAGELFF. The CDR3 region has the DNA TGTGCCACCAGCAGAGGAGCGGGGGGCGCCGGGGAGCTGTTTTTT. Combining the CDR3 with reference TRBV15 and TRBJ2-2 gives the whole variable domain DAMVIQNPRYQVTQFGKPVTLSCSQTLNHNVMYWYQQKSSQAPKLLFHYYDKDFNNEADTPDNFQSRRPNTSFCFLDIRSPGLGDTAMYLCATSRGAGGAGELFFGEGSRLTVL.

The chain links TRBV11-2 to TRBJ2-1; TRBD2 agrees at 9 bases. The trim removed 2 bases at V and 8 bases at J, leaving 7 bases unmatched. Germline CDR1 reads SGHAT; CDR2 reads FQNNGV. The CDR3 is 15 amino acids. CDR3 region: CASSLLLAGLDEQFF. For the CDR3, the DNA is TGTGCCAGCAGCTTACTTCTAGCGGGACTAGATGAGCAGTTCTTC.

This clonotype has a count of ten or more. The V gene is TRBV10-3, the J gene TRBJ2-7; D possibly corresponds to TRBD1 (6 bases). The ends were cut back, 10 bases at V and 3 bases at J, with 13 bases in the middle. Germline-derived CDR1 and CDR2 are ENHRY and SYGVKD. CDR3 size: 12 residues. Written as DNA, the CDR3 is TGTGCCACCACACAGGGACACTACGAGCAGTACTTC. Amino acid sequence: CATTQGHYEQYF.

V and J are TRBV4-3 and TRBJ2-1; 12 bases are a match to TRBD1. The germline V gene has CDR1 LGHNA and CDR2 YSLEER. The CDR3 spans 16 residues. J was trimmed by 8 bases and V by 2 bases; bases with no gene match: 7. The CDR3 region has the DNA TGCGCCAGCAGCCAATCACGGGGGACAGGGGGCTATGAGCAGTTCTTC. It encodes CASSQSRGTGGYEQFF.

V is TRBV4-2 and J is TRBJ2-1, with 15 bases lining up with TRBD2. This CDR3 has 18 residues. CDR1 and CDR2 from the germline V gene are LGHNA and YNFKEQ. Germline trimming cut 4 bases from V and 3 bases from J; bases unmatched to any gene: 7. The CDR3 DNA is TGTGCCAGCAGCCCTGGACTAGCGGGGGGGCGAGACTACAATGAGCAGTTCTTC. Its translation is CASSPGLAGGRDYNEQFF.

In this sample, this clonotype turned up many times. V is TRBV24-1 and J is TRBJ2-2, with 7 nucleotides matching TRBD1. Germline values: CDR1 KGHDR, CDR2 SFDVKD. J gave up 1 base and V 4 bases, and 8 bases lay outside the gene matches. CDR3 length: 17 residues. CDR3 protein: CATSDPPGQENTGELFF. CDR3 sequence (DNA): TGTGCCACCAGTGACCCCCCCGGACAGGAGAACACCGGGGAGCTGTTTTTT.

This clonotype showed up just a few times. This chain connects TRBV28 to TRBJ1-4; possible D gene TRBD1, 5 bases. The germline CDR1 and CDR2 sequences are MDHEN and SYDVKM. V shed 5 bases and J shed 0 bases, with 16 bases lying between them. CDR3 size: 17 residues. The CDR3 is CASSPLQTGATNEKLFF. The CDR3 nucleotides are TGTGCCAGCAGTCCCCTCCAAACAGGAGCAACTAATGAAAAACTGTTTTTT. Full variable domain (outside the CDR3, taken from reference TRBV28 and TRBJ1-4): DVKVTQSSRYLVKRTGEKVFLECVQDMDHENMFWYRQDPGLGLRLIYFSYDVKMKEKGDIPEGYSVSREKKERFSLILESASTNQTSMYLCASSPLQTGATNEKLFFGSGTQLSVL.

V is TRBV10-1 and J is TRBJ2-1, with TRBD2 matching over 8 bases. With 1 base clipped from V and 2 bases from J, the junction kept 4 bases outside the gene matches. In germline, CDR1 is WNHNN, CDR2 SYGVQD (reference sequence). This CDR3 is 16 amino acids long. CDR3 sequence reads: CASSELSSGPYNEQFF. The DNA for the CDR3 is TGCGCCAGCAGTGAGTTATCTAGCGGGCCCTACAATGAGCAGTTCTTC.

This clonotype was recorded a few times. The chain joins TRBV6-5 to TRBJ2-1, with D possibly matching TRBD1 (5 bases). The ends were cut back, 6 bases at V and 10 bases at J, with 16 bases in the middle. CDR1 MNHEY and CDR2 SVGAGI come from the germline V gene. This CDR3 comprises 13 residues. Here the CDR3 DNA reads TGTGCCAGCAGGTACGACAGTACAAAGGAGCAGTTCTTC. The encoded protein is CASRYDSTKEQFF.

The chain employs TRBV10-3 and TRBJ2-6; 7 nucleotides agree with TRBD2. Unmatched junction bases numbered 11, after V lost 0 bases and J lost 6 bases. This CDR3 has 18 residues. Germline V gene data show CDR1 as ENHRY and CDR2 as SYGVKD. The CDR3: CAISESGRGAREANVLTF. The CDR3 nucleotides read TGTGCCATCAGTGAGTCGGGGAGGGGTGCGCGAGAGGCCAACGTCCTGACTTTC.

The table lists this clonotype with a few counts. In DNA form, the CDR3 reads TGTGCCAGCAGCCAAGGGCCAAGACCAGAAGCTTTCTTT. Protein: CASSQGPRPEAFF. V usage is TRBV3-1 and J usage is TRBJ1-1; D gene unclear. The germline gives CDR1 LGHDT, CDR2 YNNKEL (reference sequence). This CDR3 has 13 residues. With 1 base removed from V and 8 bases from J, the gap between germline ends came to 11 bases.

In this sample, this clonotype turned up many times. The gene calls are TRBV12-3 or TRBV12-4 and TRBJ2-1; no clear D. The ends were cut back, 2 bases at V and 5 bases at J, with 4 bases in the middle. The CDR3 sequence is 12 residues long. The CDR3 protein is CASSLLNNEQFF. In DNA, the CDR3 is TGTGCCAGCAGTTTACTGAACAATGAGCAGTTCTTC.

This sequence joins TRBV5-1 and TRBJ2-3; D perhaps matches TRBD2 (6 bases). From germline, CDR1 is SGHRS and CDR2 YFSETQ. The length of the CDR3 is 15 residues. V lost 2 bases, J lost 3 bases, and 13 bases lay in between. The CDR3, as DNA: TGCGCCAGCAGCTTTGCGGAGGAGGGGACAGATACGCAGTATTTT. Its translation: CASSFAEEGTDTQYF.

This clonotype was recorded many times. The CDR3 DNA follows: TGTGCCACCAGCAGAGGAGTGGGAGGGAGGGGTAGCAATGAGCAGTTCTTC. Translated, it gives CATSRGVGGRGSNEQFF. This rearrangement joins TRBV15 to TRBJ2-1; TRBD2 agrees at 7 bases. With 1 base clipped from V and 6 bases from J, the junction kept 12 bases outside the gene matches. The germline V gene has CDR1 LNHNV and CDR2 YYDKDF (reference sequence). The length of the CDR3 is 17 residues.